A single sample is the source of the 24 T cell receptor beta chains below, sequenced in a study of naive and memory T cell subsets. Two oligonucleotides, mixed equimolar, formed the beta constant-region primer covering TRBC1 and TRBC2. TCRdb processed the UMI-ligation and nested PCR reads anew with MiXCR; each CDR3 protein has one entry. The repertoire has around 90,000 distinct CDR3 sequences, 7% to 7.5% of them found once; the top ten carry 1.6%. The specimen was central memory CD4+ T cells from blood. The receptor source for this set is a human donor in good health.

This clonotype was seen more than once but under ten times. The rearrangement uses TRBV20-1 and TRBJ2-1, with 11 bases lining up with TRBD2. With V trimmed by 5 bases and J by 6 bases, 12 bases remained unmatched. The CDR3 has 16 amino acids. The germline gives CDR1 DFQATT, CDR2 SNEGSKA (reference sequence). This chain's CDR3 is CSAEELLAGEVNEQFF. The DNA for the CDR3 is TGCAGTGCTGAGGAACTACTAGCGGGGGAGGTCAATGAGCAGTTCTTC.

This chain links TRBV7-2 with TRBJ1-2; D is undetermined. Looked up from germline, CDR1 is SGHTA and CDR2 is FQGNSA. The CDR3 length is 12 residues. Trimming cost V 2 bases and J 6 bases, with 7 bases left between them. DNA for the CDR3: TGTGCCAGCAGCTTATGGGTTGATGGCTACACCTTC. Its translation is CASSLWVDGYTF.

This clonotype has a count of ten or more. The chain is built from TRBV28 and TRBJ1-2; TRBD1 might be the D (5 bases). Per the germline V gene, CDR1 is MDHEN and CDR2 is SYDVKM. V dropped 6 bases and J dropped 5 bases, with 16 bases sitting between them. This CDR3 comprises 14 residues. CDR3 coding DNA: TGTGCCAGCAGCCTTGATATGGGGGAATATGGCTACACCTTC. Residues: CASSLDMGEYGYTF.

This clonotype was observed a handful of times. The J gene is TRBJ2-5, the V gene TRBV19; 12 bases map to TRBD2. V shed 6 bases, J shed 5 bases, and the junction held 13 bases outside the gene matches. The length of the CDR3 is 17 residues. Per germline, CDR1 LNHDA and CDR2 SQIVND (reference sequence). CDR3 loop: CASSTGGWTSGTETQYF. The CDR3 region has the DNA TGTGCCAGTAGCACCGGGGGGTGGACTAGCGGGACGGAGACCCAGTACTTC. Full variable domain (remainder filled in from reference TRBV19 and TRBJ2-5): DGGITQSPKYLFRKEGQNVTLSCEQNLNHDAMYWYRQDPGQGLRLIYYSQIVNDFQKGDIAEGYSVSREKKESFPLTVTSAQKNPTAFYLCASSTGGWTSGTETQYFGPGTRLLVL.

The rearrangement joins TRBV28 to TRBJ1-4, with 11 nucleotides matching TRBD1. Germline V CDR1 and CDR2: MDHEN, SYDVKM. This CDR3 spans 15 amino acids. The trim removed 7 bases at V and 7 bases at J, leaving 8 bases unmatched. In DNA form, the CDR3 reads TGTGCCAGCACCCCCCCCGGGACAGGGGGTGAAAAACTGTTTTTT. Translation: CASTPPGTGGEKLFF.

This clonotype was seen repeatedly, ten times or more. V usage is TRBV10-3 and J usage is TRBJ1-1; 7 bases are a match to TRBD1. Germline V gene data show CDR1 as ENHRY and CDR2 as SYGVKD. The CDR3 runs to 11 residues. V trimming: 10 bases; J trimming: 3 bases; junction bases outside the gene matches: 2. The CDR3 sequence: CATGQDTEAFF. The CDR3 nucleotides are TGTGCCACCGGACAGGACACTGAAGCTTTCTTT.

The table lists this clonotype with many counts. The chain recombines TRBV20-1 with TRBJ2-5; D gene unclear. Germline V CDR1 and CDR2: DFQATT, SNEGSKA (reference sequence). This CDR3 comprises 10 residues. V was cut by 2 bases and J by 5 bases, with 3 bases left in between. The CDR3 bases are TGCAGTGCTAGACCGGAGACCCAGTACTTC. Its translation: CSARPETQYF.

This clonotype was recorded many times. The chain joins TRBV9 to TRBJ1-1; D ambiguous. This CDR3 is 12 amino acids long. V lost 3 bases and J lost 4, with 7 bases in between. Germline V gene sequence: CDR1 SGDLS, CDR2 YYNGEE. CDR3 in amino acids: CASSAKATEAFF. CDR3 nucleotide sequence: TGTGCCAGCAGCGCCAAGGCCACTGAAGCTTTCTTT.

This clonotype was counted at least ten times. The chain employs TRBV20-1 and TRBJ1-5; D remains unclear. This CDR3 is built from 16 residues. The V gene's germline CDR1 is DFQATT and CDR2 SNEGSKA (reference sequence). V lost 1 base and J lost 0, with 13 bases in between. CDR3: CSARVGSHYSNQPQHF. The CDR3 DNA sequence: TGCAGTGCTAGAGTCGGGTCACACTATAGCAATCAGCCCCAGCATTTT.

The table lists this clonotype with a few counts. The rearrangement joins TRBV7-2 to TRBJ1-2; possibly TRBD1 for D (5 bases). V shed 2 bases and J shed 4 bases, with 11 bases lying between them. There are 14 residues in the CDR3. The germline CDR1 and CDR2 sequences are SGHTA and FQGNSA. CDR3: CASSLQGGSYGYTF. The CDR3 DNA reads TGTGCCAGCAGCTTACAGGGTGGGAGCTATGGCTACACCTTC.

This clonotype showed up many times. The V and J genes are TRBV6-2 or TRBV6-3 and TRBJ2-2, with D tentatively TRBD2 (5 bases). The CDR3 sequence is 16 residues long. V was clipped by 0 bases and J by 6 bases, with 14 bases between them. The germline V gene has CDR1 MNHEY and CDR2 SVGEGT. The CDR3 spells CASSYSSTSLAGELFF. CDR3 bases: TGTGCCAGCAGTTACTCTTCTACTAGTCTTGCCGGGGAGCTGTTTTTT.

This clonotype was detected a few times. The V gene is TRBV20-1, the J gene TRBJ1-4, with TRBD1 identical over 7 bases. Looked up from germline, CDR1 is DFQATT and CDR2 is SNEGSKA (reference sequence). The CDR3 spans 11 residues. With V trimmed by 6 bases and J by 11 bases, 6 bases remained unmatched. As DNA, the CDR3 is TGCAGTGCCCCCGGACAGGCGAAACTGTTTTTT. Its protein is CSAPGQAKLFF.

This chain uses TRBV27 with TRBJ1-4; 7 bases match TRBD1. The V gene's germline CDR1 is MNHEY and CDR2 SMNVEV (reference sequence). After removal of 9 bases from V and 6 bases from J, the junction contained 10 bases not matched to a gene. The CDR3 has 14 residues. CDR3 nucleotide sequence: TGTGCCAGTTCGAACAGGGGAGGGTATGAAAAACTGTTTTTT. It yields the protein CASSNRGGYEKLFF.

CDR3 sequence (DNA): TGTGCCACCAGCAGAGTAGGCAGCCTTCAGTACTTC. Translated, it gives CATSRVGSLQYF. The chain joins TRBV15 to TRBJ2-4; the D is unclear. Trimming shortened V by 1 base and J by 11 bases, and 9 bases separated the two germline ends. The CDR3 runs 12 residues. Per germline, CDR1 LNHNV and CDR2 YYDKDF (reference sequence).

This clonotype has more than one count but fewer than ten. The rearrangement uses TRBV14 and TRBJ2-1; D uncertain. The CDR3 totals 14 residues. V was cut by 3 bases and J by 8 bases, with 14 bases left in between. CDR1 SGHDN and CDR2 FVKESK come from the germline V gene. The chain's CDR3 is CASSHLEGRYEQFF. The CDR3 nucleotides read TGTGCCAGCAGCCATCTAGAAGGTCGCTATGAGCAGTTCTTC.

This chain uses TRBV2 with TRBJ1-5; D gene unclear. The germline gives CDR1 SNHLY, CDR2 FYNNEI. The CDR3 is 13 amino acids. V lost 2 bases to trimming and J lost 9 bases, with 11 bases between them. The CDR3 DNA sequence: TGTGCCAGCAGTGAAAGGCCCCCTAGGCCCCAGCATTTT. Protein: CASSERPPRPQHF.

This clonotype has more than one count but fewer than ten. V and J are TRBV13 and TRBJ2-1; D not certain. Trimming removed 3 bases from V and 9 bases from J, with 12 bases in between. The germline CDR1 and CDR2 sequences are PRHDT and FYEKMQ (reference sequence). The length of the CDR3 is 13 residues. CDR3 sequence: CASSFGGYGEQFF. In DNA form, the CDR3 reads TGTGCCAGCAGCTTCGGCGGTTACGGTGAGCAGTTCTTC. Combining the CDR3 with reference TRBV13 and TRBJ2-1 gives the whole variable domain AAGVIQSPRHLIKEKRETATLKCYPIPRHDTVYWYQQGPGQDPQFLISFYEKMQSDKGSIPDRFSAQQFSDYHSELNMSSLELGDSALYFCASSFGGYGEQFFGPGTRLTVL.

There are a few counts of this clonotype. The V call is TRBV29-1, the J call TRBJ2-1, with TRBD1 matching 7 bases. This CDR3 comprises 18 residues. Unmatched junction bases numbered 22, after V lost 7 bases and J lost 4 bases. Germline V gene data show CDR1 as SQVTM and CDR2 as ANQGSEA. In DNA form, the CDR3 reads TGCAGCGCCAAGGGCGTCTTTGATGAGGGGGCAAAGTACAATGAGCAGTTCTTC. Its translation: CSAKGVFDEGAKYNEQFF.

The chain uses TRBV7-2 and TRBJ2-1, with D perhaps matching TRBD1 or TRBD2 (5 bases each). The length of the CDR3 is 16 residues. Trimming cost V 4 bases and J 5 bases, with 18 bases left between them. From germline, CDR1 is SGHTA and CDR2 FQGNSA. CDR3 DNA sequence: TGTGCCAGCAGCTCAAATTCGGGACCGCTAAACAATGAGCAGTTCTTC. Amino acid sequence: CASSSNSGPLNNEQFF.

The table lists this clonotype with many counts. The chain recombines TRBV5-5 with TRBJ1-4; D perhaps matches TRBD1 (6 bases). Trimming pared 2 bases from V and 6 bases from J, leaving 11 bases between. CDR1 and CDR2 (germline): SGHKS, YYEKEE (reference sequence). The CDR3 runs 14 residues. CDR3 in DNA: TGTGCCAGCAGCTTTCAGGGGCAGGATGAAAAACTGTTTTTT. Its protein product is CASSFQGQDEKLFF.

This clonotype was observed many times. The gene calls are TRBV30 and TRBJ1-3, with unresolved D. CDR1 is GTSNPN and CDR2 is SVGIG in the germline V gene (reference sequence). This CDR3 comprises 14 residues. Deletions cut 0 bases from V and 0 bases from J, with 6 bases between. In nucleotides, the CDR3 is TGTGCCTGGAGTGTGTGGGACTCTGGAAACACCATATATTTT. As protein: CAWSVWDSGNTIYF.

At least ten counts were recorded for this clonotype. The chain recombines TRBV20-1 with TRBJ1-5, with 9 positions matching TRBD1. V lost 0 bases and J lost 6; bases outside the gene matches: 3. Germline V lookup: CDR1 DFQATT, CDR2 SNEGSKA (reference sequence). The CDR3 consists of 14 residues. The CDR3 DNA reads as TGCAGTGCTAGAGAGGTACAGGGGGCTCAGCCCCAGCATTTT. Protein product: CSAREVQGAQPQHF.

The chain couples TRBV12-3 or TRBV12-4 to TRBJ2-7, with D tentatively TRBD1 (6 bases). CDR3 size: 12 residues. Trimming pared 6 bases from V and 4 bases from J, leaving 10 bases between. The CDR3 region is CASSQDRYEQYF. The CDR3 region has the DNA TGTGCCAGCAGCCAGGACAGATACGAGCAGTACTTC.

For this clonotype: A much larger clone is a single base away; this may be a read error. The CDR3 loop reads CASSLVWVEAFF. The CDR3 DNA reads TGTGCCAGCAGCCTGGTGTGGGTCGAAGCTTTCTTT. The chain couples TRBV7-2 to TRBJ1-1, with D unresolved. Deletions cut 5 bases from V and 8 bases from J, with 12 bases between. The CDR3 spans 12 residues. Per the germline V gene, CDR1 is SGHTA and CDR2 is FQGNSA.